This T cell receptor (beta chain) was profiled in a study of shared clonotypes between healthy human individuals. The data were produced by immunoSEQ multiplex PCR, yet TCRdb's version contains in-frame clones alone and is incomplete. There are roughly 480,000 clones in the sample; around 80% occur only once, and less than 15% lies in the top ten. The V gene's germline CDR1 is SGHTA and CDR2 FQGTGA. Deletions cut 3 bases from V and 9 bases from J, with 18 bases between. This CDR3 comprises 15 residues. The V call is TRBV7-3, the J call TRBJ2-1; D is perhaps TRBD2 (6 bases). Sequencing was carried out using PBMCs. The TCR originated in a woman aged 35 to 49 in good health. Some clones in this sample may be carry-over from other donors' samples. The CDR3 bases are TGTGCCAGCAGCTTTCGCGGGAATTTCGCGGGTGAGCAGTTCTTC. Amino acids: CASSFRGNFAGEQFF.